One and the same sample provided the 18 T cell receptor beta chains below, sequenced in a study of glioma-infiltrating T cells. TCR alpha and beta CDR3 regions were amplified from RNA using iRepertoire nested multiplex PCR. TCRdb called the multiplex PCR reads again in MiXCR, with one record for every CDR3 protein. The repertoire holds roughly 200,000 distinct CDR3 sequences, about 47% seen once, with around 5.2% in the top ten. What was sequenced was glioma tissue, nonneoplastic brain tissue, or PBMCs (not recorded which). The receptor source for this set is a human donor with low-grade glioma or glioblastoma, undergoing nonglioma brain surgery, or in good health (not recorded which).

V usage is TRBV27 and J usage is TRBJ2-3, with no clear D. Trimming shortened V by 9 bases and J by 1 base, and 20 bases separated the two germline ends. This CDR3 comprises 16 residues. Germline CDR1 and CDR2: MNHEY and SMNVEV (reference sequence). The CDR3 region has the DNA TGTGCCAGGAGTATCAGCGTAGCCAGCCGCACAGATACGCAGTATTTT. This gives the protein CARSISVASRTDTQYF.

This clonotype was recorded only once. The chain uses TRBV6-2 or TRBV6-3 and TRBJ2-1; D unclear. The CDR3 extends over 14 amino acids. V shed 5 bases and J shed 1 base, with 9 bases lying between them. CDR1 is MNHEY, CDR2 SVGEGT, per germline. The CDR3 sequence is CASSEFNSYNEQFF. Written as DNA, the CDR3 is TGTGCCAGCAGTGAATTCAATTCCTACAATGAGCAGTTCTTC.

This clonotype was detected ten times or more. The chain joins TRBV4-1 to TRBJ2-7; 8 bases fit TRBD2. This CDR3 is 16 amino acids long. Trimming at V came to 3 bases and at J to 2 bases, leaving 9 bases not matched to a gene. CDR1 is MGHRA and CDR2 is YSYEKL in the germline V gene. DNA for the CDR3: TGCGCCAGCAGCCAGATCGGCACTAGCGGAACCTACGAGCAGTACTTC. It encodes CASSQIGTSGTYEQYF.

In this sample, this clonotype turned up many times. The chain has TRBV6-1 and TRBJ2-1; tentatively, D is TRBD2 (6 bases). There are 15 residues in the CDR3. Germline V gives CDR1 MNHNS, CDR2 SASEGT. Between the trimmed V and J ends, which lost 3 bases and 9 bases, there was a span of 18 bases. CDR3 in DNA: TGTGCCAGCAGTGATGGGGACTGGGCGGATAGTGAGCAGTTCTTC. It translates to CASSDGDWADSEQFF.

The chain recombines TRBV12-3 or TRBV12-4 with TRBJ1-1; D perhaps matches TRBD1 (5 bases). V was pared by 3 bases and J by 4 bases, with 12 bases between. This CDR3 has 14 amino acids. The CDR3 DNA follows: TGTGCCAGCAGTTTTCAGGGTGCGTCCACTGAAGCTTTCTTT. Its translation: CASSFQGASTEAFF.

The table lists this clonotype with a few counts. This chain connects TRBV20-1 to TRBJ2-6, with a possible D match to TRBD2 (5 bases). V was shortened by 0 bases and J by 4 bases, with 7 bases between the two germline ends. CDR1 and CDR2 from the germline V gene are DFQATT and SNEGSKA (reference sequence). The CDR3 consists of 14 residues. The CDR3 sequence is CSAREGAGANVLTF. CDR3 DNA: TGCAGTGCTAGAGAGGGAGCCGGGGCCAACGTCCTGACTTTC.

This clonotype has a count of ten or more. The chain recombines TRBV28 with TRBJ2-4; a possible D gene is TRBD2 (5 bases). The CDR3 is 12 amino acids. V was shortened by 11 bases and J by 8 bases, with 16 bases between the two germline ends. Germline V lookup: CDR1 MDHEN, CDR2 SYDVKM. The CDR3 DNA reads as TGTGCCTGTGCACCGGAAGCGGACATTCAGTACTTC. Protein sequence: CACAPEADIQYF.

In its sample, this clonotype is medium-sized. The chain couples TRBV2 to TRBJ1-6, with 7 bases that match TRBD1. V lost 6 bases and J lost 14; bases outside the gene matches: 7. The CDR3 consists of 12 residues. The germline CDR1 and CDR2 sequences are SNHLY and FYNNEI. CDR3 region: CASRETGTALHF. In nucleotides, the CDR3 is TGTGCCAGCAGAGAAACCGGGACAGCCCTCCACTTT.

This clonotype was recorded at least ten times. V gene TRBV6-1 combines with J gene TRBJ2-7, with 9 positions matching TRBD1. With 1 base clipped from V and 2 bases from J, the junction kept 3 bases outside the gene matches. The germline gives CDR1 MNHNS, CDR2 SASEGT. This CDR3 spans 15 amino acids. The DNA of the CDR3 is TGTGCCAGCAGTGAAGGTGGGACAGGGCCCTACGAGCAGTACTTC. This codes for CASSEGGTGPYEQYF.

This clonotype occurred many times. V usage is TRBV7-9 and J usage is TRBJ1-1; D uncertain. Trimming cost V 1 base and J 4 bases, with 13 bases left between them. Germline-derived CDR1 and CDR2 are SEHNR and FQNEAQ (reference sequence). This CDR3 is built from 15 residues. The CDR3 coding sequence is TGTGCCAGCAGCTTAGAGTCGGCAGTTGCCACTGAAGCTTTCTTT. It codes for CASSLESAVATEAFF.

In the case of this clonotype: A much larger clone differs from this one at a single base, so this may be a read error. V usage is TRBV7-2 and J usage is TRBJ2-3, with 12 bases aligning to TRBD2. There are 15 residues in the CDR3. Trimming at V came to 6 bases and at J to 7 bases, leaving 8 bases not matched to a gene. Germline CDR1 reads SGHTA; CDR2 reads FQGNSA. The CDR3 region is CASRSTSGSSHTQYF. In DNA form, the CDR3 reads TGTGCCAGCAGATCGACTAGCGGGAGTTCACATACGCAGTATTTT.

Remarks on this clonotype: A read error is likely, as this CDR3 ends without the conserved phenylalanine or tryptophan. The V and J genes are TRBV2 and TRBJ2-7, with 7 bases aligning to TRBD1. J lost 1 base, V lost 9 bases, and 3 bases had no gene match. CDR3 length equals 12 residues. Germline V CDR1 and CDR2: SNHLY, FYNNEI. The CDR3 region has the DNA TGTGCCAGTACGGGACAGTCCTACGAGCAGTACTCC. Encoded protein: CASTGQSYEQYS.

This clonotype showed up many times. This chain joins TRBV20-1 and TRBJ2-5; 7 bases align to TRBD1. CDR1 DFQATT and CDR2 SNEGSKA come from the germline V gene (reference sequence). The CDR3 is made up of 14 amino acids. Trimming at V came to 0 bases and at J to 3 bases, leaving 4 bases not matched to a gene. The CDR3 reads CSARDPRGKETQYF. CDR3 DNA: TGCAGTGCTAGAGATCCCAGGGGGAAAGAGACCCAGTACTTC.

This clonotype was counted a few times. J is TRBJ2-7 and V is TRBV7-2; no reliable D call. The germline V and J ends were trimmed by 5 bases and 0 bases, with 11 bases remaining between them. The CDR3 covers 14 residues. CDR1 is SGHTA, CDR2 FQGNSA, per germline. Written as DNA, the CDR3 is TGTGCCAGCAGCCTAGGGTACGGCTCCTACGAGCAGTACTTC. Amino acids: CASSLGYGSYEQYF.

DNA of the CDR3: TGTGCCAGCAGAGAGACAGGGTCGGGCACAGATACGCAGTATTTT. It translates to CASRETGSGTDTQYF. V gene TRBV25-1 combines with J gene TRBJ2-3; 7 nucleotides line up with TRBD1. Germline V lookup: CDR1 MGHDK, CDR2 SYGVNS. Losses at the gene ends were 6 bases for V and 1 base for J; bases not matched to a gene: 7. The CDR3 covers 15 residues.

Concerning this clonotype: Being one base from a much bigger clone, this may be a read error. The chain carries TRBV7-9 and TRBJ1-1; 7 nucleotides match TRBD1. CDR3 length: 14 amino acids. V was pared by 6 bases and J by 6 bases, with 10 bases of the junction left unmatched. Per germline, CDR1 SEHNR and CDR2 FQNEAQ (reference sequence). The CDR3 nucleotides are TGTGCCAGCAGAGTCCAGGGGGATCTGGCTGAAGCTTTCTTT. Protein sequence: CASRVQGDLAEAFF.

This clonotype was observed at least ten times. V gene TRBV3-1 combines with J gene TRBJ2-5; D is perhaps TRBD2 (6 bases). Trimming left V 4 bases short and J 3 bases short, with 12 bases between. CDR3 length: 14 residues. CDR1 LGHDT and CDR2 YNNKEL come from the germline V gene (reference sequence). CDR3 nucleotide sequence: TGTGCCAGCAGCCCGCGGGACCGAGAAGAGACCCAGTACTTC. Amino acids: CASSPRDREETQYF.

The J gene is TRBJ2-2, the V gene TRBV12-3 or TRBV12-4; TRBD1 might be the D (6 bases). The V end was cut by 5 bases, the J end by 3 bases, with 10 bases between. This CDR3 has 14 residues. This CDR3 is CASSITGHTGELFF. Written as DNA, the CDR3 is TGTGCCAGCAGTATTACAGGGCACACCGGGGAGCTGTTTTTT.